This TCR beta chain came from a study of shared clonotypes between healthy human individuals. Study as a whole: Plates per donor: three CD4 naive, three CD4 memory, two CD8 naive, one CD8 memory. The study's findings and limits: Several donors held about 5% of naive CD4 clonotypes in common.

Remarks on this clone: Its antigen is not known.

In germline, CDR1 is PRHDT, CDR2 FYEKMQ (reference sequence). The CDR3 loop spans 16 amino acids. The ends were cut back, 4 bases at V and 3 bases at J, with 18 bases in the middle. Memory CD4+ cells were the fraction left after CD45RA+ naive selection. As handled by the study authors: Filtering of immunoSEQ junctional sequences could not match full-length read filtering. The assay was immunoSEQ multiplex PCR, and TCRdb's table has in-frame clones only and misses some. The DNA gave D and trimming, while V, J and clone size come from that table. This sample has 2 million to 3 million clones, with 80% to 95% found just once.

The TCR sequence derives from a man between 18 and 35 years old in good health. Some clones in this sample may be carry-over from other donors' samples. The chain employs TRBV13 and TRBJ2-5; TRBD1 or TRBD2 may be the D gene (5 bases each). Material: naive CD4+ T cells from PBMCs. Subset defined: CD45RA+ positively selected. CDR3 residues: CASSSRLSGAEETQYF. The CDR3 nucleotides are TGTGCCAGCAGCTCCCGACTCTCCGGGGCGGAAGAGACCCAGTACTTC. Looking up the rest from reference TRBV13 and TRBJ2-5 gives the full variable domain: AAGVIQSPRHLIKEKRETATLKCYPIPRHDTVYWYQQGPGQDPQFLISFYEKMQSDKGSIPDRFSAQQFSDYHSELNMSSLELGDSALYFCASSSRLSGAEETQYFGPGTRLLVL.